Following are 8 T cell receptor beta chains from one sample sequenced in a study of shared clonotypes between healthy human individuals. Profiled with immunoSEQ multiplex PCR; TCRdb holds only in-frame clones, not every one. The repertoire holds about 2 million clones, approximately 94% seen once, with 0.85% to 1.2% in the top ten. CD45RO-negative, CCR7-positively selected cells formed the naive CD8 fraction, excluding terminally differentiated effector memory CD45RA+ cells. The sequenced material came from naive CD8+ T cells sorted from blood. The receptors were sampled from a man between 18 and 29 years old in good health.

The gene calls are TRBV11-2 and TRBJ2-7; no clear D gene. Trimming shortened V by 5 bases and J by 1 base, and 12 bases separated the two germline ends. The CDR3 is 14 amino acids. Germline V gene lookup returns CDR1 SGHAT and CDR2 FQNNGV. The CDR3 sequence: CASSTSGVSYEQYF. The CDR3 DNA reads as TGTGCCAGCAGCACCTCTGGGGTTTCCTACGAGCAGTACTTC.

In DNA form, the CDR3 reads TGTGCCAGCAGCCCTAACAGGGCTAACTATGGCTACACCTTC. Its protein is CASSPNRANYGYTF. V usage is TRBV9 and J usage is TRBJ1-2, with D perhaps TRBD1 (6 bases). From germline, CDR1 is SGDLS and CDR2 YYNGEE. Trimming cost V 4 bases and J 0 bases, with 10 bases left between them. The CDR3 is made up of 14 amino acids. The complete variable domain, with remaining parts taken from reference TRBV9 and TRBJ1-2, reads DSGVTQTPKHLITATGQRVTLRCSPRSGDLSVYWYQQSLDQGLQFLIQYYNGEERAKGNILERFSAQQFPDLHSELNLSSLELGDSALYFCASSPNRANYGYTFGSGTRLTVV.

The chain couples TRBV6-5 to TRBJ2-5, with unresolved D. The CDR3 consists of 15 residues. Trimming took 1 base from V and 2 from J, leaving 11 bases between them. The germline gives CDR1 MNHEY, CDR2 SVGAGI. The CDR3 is CASSYYPPEQETQYF. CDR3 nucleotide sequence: TGTGCCAGCAGTTACTACCCCCCAGAACAAGAGACCCAGTACTTC.

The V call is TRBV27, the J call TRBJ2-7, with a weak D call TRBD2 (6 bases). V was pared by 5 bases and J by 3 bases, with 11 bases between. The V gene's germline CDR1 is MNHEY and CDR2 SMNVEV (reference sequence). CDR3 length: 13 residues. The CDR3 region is CASSTRTNYEQYF. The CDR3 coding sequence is TGTGCCAGCAGTACCCGGACTAACTACGAGCAGTACTTC.

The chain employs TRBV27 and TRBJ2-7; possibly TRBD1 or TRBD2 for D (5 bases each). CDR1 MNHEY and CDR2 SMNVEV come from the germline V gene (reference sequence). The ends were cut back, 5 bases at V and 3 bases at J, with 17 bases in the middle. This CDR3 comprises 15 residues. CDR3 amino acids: CASSPNGDGYYEQYF. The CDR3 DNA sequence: TGTGCCAGCAGTCCAAACGGGGACGGCTACTACGAGCAGTACTTC.

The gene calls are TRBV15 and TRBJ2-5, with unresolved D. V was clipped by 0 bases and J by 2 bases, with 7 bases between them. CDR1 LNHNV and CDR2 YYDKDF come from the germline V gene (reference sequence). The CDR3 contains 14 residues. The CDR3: CATSRDRLQETQYF. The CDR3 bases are TGTGCCACCAGCAGAGATCGACTGCAAGAGACCCAGTACTTC.

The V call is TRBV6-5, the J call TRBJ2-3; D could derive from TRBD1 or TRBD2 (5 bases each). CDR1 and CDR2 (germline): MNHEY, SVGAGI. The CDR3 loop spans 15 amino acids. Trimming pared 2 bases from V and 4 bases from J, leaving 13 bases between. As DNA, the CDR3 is TGTGCCAGCAGTTACGGGGGAGCCCCCGCAGATACGCAGTATTTT. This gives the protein CASSYGGAPADTQYF.

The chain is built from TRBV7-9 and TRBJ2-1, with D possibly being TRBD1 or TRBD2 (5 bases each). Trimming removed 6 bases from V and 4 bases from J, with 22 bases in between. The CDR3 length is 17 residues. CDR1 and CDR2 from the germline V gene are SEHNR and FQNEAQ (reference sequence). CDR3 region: CASSSNNPGADYNEQFF. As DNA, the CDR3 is TGTGCCAGCAGTTCAAACAACCCCGGGGCGGATTACAATGAGCAGTTCTTC.